This is a list of T cell receptor beta chains from one sample in a study of blood T cell repertoires in COVID-19. The table came from immunoSEQ multiplex PCR; TCRdb's copy has only in-frame clones and leaves some out. Of over 200,000 clones in the sample, about 84% were seen once. The sample was peripheral blood. These receptors all stem from a woman of 80 years or more with COVID-19, enrolled during active disease. CDR3s include the opening cysteine and the closing phenylalanine or tryptophan. D genes are given only for firm matches. Where a row states a size, it is once, few, many or the class of an expanded clone; other rows omit it.

>once|TRBV6-1|TRBJ2-1|-
TGTGCCAGCAGTGAAGCGGCCAGCGCAGGGCGGAATGAGCAGTTCTTC
CASSEAASAGRNEQFF
>once|TRBV4-1|TRBJ1-2|-
TGCGCCAGCAGCCAAGTAGGGGATGGCTACACCTTC
CASSQVGDGYTF
>-|TRBV28|TRBJ1-5|TRBD1
TGTGCCAGCGGAGGACAGGGGACAGGGGAGTGGACCCAGCATTTT
CASGGQGTGEWTQHF
>-|TRBV15|TRBJ1-2|-
TGTGCCACCAGCAGAGGTGGGCAGGGCCCCTATGGCTACACCTTC
CATSRGGQGPYGYTF
>-|TRBV19|TRBJ2-2|TRBD1
TGTGCCAGTAGTATGGGGGTGGGACAGGCTAACGCGAACACCGGGGAGCTGTTTTTT
CASSMGVGQANANTGELFF
>-|TRBV2|TRBJ1-1|-
TGTGCCAGCAGTGTTGGAGGGATGAACACTGAAGCTTTCTTT
CASSVGGMNTEAFF
>-|TRBV5-1|TRBJ2-1|-
TGCGCCAGCAGCTTGGCCGGGGGGCGAAATGAGCAGTTCTTC
CASSLAGGRNEQFF
>-|TRBV6-1|TRBJ2-2|-
TGTGCCAGCAGTGAAATGACCAGGACCGGGGAGCTGTTTTTT
CASSEMTRTGELFF
>few|TRBV5-1|TRBJ2-2|TRBD2
TGCGCCAGCAGAGAATGGGGAGGGATCACCGGGGAGCTGTTTTTT
CASREWGGITGELFF
>-|TRBV24-1|TRBJ2-1|TRBD1
TGTGCCACCAGTGATTTGGGGACAGACAATGAGCAGTTCTTC
CATSDLGTDNEQFF
>-|TRBV5-1|TRBJ2-7|-
TGCGCCAGCAGCTCCTTGACTAGCTCCTACGAGCAGTACTTC
CASSSLTSSYEQYF
>-|TRBV6-2/TRBV6-3|TRBJ2-1|TRBD2
TGTGCCAGCAGTTACGACCGGGGGACTAGCGGGAGGCCTAGCTCCTACAATGAGCAGTTCTTC
CASSYDRGTSGRPSSYNEQFF
>-|TRBV5-4|TRBJ2-5|-
TGTGCCAGCACAACCGGGAACACCCTGGAGACCCAGTACTTC
CASTTGNTLETQYF
>-|TRBV27|TRBJ1-5|-
TGTGCCAGCAGTTTAAAAGGGGTGAGCAATCAGCCCCAGCATTTT
CASSLKGVSNQPQHF
>-|TRBV14|TRBJ1-1|-
TGTGCCAGCAGCCAATACAGGGTCGAAGCTTTCTTT
CASSQYRVEAFF
>-|TRBV19|TRBJ1-3|-
TGTGCCAGTAGTTCGGCGAATCCGGGAGGAAACACCATATATTTT
CASSSANPGGNTIYF
>-|TRBV20-1|TRBJ1-2|-
TGCAGTGTAGGAGGGTATGGCTACACCTTC
CSVGGYGYTF
>-|TRBV27|TRBJ1-2|-
TGTGCCAGCGCCTCCGGGGAAAGGTGGTCCGGCTACACCTTC
CASASGERWSGYTF
>-|TRBV11-2|TRBJ2-7|TRBD1
TGTGCCAGCATGGGACAGCGACAGGACGAGCAGTACTTC
CASMGQRQDEQYF
>-|TRBV15|TRBJ2-1|TRBD2
TGTGCCACCAGCAGAGAGGTAACTAGCGGGAGTGACGAGCAGTTCTTC
CATSREVTSGSDEQFF
>-|TRBV5-1|TRBJ1-2|-
TGCGCCAGCAGCGCTACACAGGATAACTATGGCTACACCTTC
CASSATQDNYGYTF
>-|TRBV27|TRBJ1-2|TRBD1
TGTGCCAGCAGTCTAAGACAGGGGAGTCGTGGCTACACCTTC
CASSLRQGSRGYTF
>-|TRBV7-9|TRBJ1-4|-
TGTGCCAGCAGCTTAGCTAGTACTAATGAAAAACTGTTTTTT
CASSLASTNEKLFF
>-|TRBV5-1|TRBJ2-3|TRBD2
TGCGCCAGCAGCTTCTGGGGCGCGGGGGGGCAGGGAGATACGCAGTATTTT
CASSFWGAGGQGDTQYF
>-|TRBV5-1|TRBJ1-3|-
TGCGCCAGCAGCTTGGATCGGGGAATGAACACCATATATTTT
CASSLDRGMNTIYF
>-|TRBV6-1|TRBJ1-1|-
TGTGCCAGCAGTGAAGCTCCGGGGAGGGGCATGAACACTGAAGCTTTCTTT
CASSEAPGRGMNTEAFF
>-|TRBV5-4|TRBJ1-2|-
TGTGCCAGCAGCTGGGGCCAGGAGTTTAACTATGGCTACACCTTC
CASSWGQEFNYGYTF
>-|TRBV2|TRBJ1-2|-
TGTGCCAGCAGTGAAGTACAGGGTGGAGGCTACACCTTC
CASSEVQGGGYTF
>-|TRBV7-3|TRBJ2-5|TRBD1
TGTGCCAGCAGCACTCAGCCCCCGGGACAGGGTAGCCAAGAGACCCAGTACTTC
CASSTQPPGQGSQETQYF
>once|TRBV7-2|TRBJ2-1|TRBD2
TGTGCCAGCACCTCAGGCCCGGGGGGGATGGGTCATGAGCAGTTCTTC
CASTSGPGGMGHEQFF
>once|TRBV18|TRBJ1-4|-
TGTGCCAGCTCACCATTAGCTAATGAAAAACTGTTTTTT
CASSPLANEKLFF
>-|TRBV5-1|TRBJ2-1|TRBD2
TGCGCCAGCAGCTTGTTAGCGGGGGGATACAATGAGCAGTTCTTC
CASSLLAGGYNEQFF
>-|TRBV19|TRBJ1-1|-
TGTGCCAGTAGTCAACAGGCGAACACTGAAGCTTTCTTT
CASSQQANTEAFF
>-|TRBV3-1/TRBV3-2|TRBJ1-2|TRBD1
TGTGCCAGCAGCCAAGGGGACAGGGTACCTAACTATGGCTACACCTTC
CASSQGDRVPNYGYTF
>-|TRBV5-8|TRBJ1-2|TRBD1
TGTGCCAGCAGCACGGGACAGGGGGACTGGGGCTACACCTTC
CASSTGQGDWGYTF
>-|TRBV7-8|TRBJ2-7|TRBD1
TGTGCCAGCAGCTCGCCCAAAAACAGGGGATCTGCCTACGAGCAGTACTTC
CASSSPKNRGSAYEQYF
>-|TRBV7-2|TRBJ2-2|TRBD1
TGTGGGGAGAGAGGGGACAGGCTGAACACCGGGGAGCTGTTTTTT
CGERGDRLNTGELFF